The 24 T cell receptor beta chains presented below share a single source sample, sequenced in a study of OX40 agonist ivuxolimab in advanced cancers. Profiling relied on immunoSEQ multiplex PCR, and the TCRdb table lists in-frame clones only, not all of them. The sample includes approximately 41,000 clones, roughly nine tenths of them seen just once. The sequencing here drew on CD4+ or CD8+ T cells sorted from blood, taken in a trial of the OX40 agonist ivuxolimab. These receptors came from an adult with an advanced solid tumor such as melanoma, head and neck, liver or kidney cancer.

CDR3: CASSRITGVGAFF. The CDR3 DNA sequence: TGCGCCAGCAGCCGGATTACAGGGGTTGGTGCTTTCTTT. V usage is TRBV4-3 and J usage is TRBJ1-1; 7 positions agree with TRBD1. The CDR3 runs to 13 residues. V lost 4 bases, J lost 11 bases, and 10 bases stayed unmatched. In germline, CDR1 is LGHNA, CDR2 YSLEER.

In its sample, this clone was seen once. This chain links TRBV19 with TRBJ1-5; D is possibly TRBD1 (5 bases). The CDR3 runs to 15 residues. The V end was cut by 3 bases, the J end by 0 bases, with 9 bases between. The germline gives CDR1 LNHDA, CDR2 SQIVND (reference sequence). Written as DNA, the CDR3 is TGTGCCAGTAGTATTCAGGACACTAGCAATCAGCCCCAGCATTTT. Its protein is CASSIQDTSNQPQHF.

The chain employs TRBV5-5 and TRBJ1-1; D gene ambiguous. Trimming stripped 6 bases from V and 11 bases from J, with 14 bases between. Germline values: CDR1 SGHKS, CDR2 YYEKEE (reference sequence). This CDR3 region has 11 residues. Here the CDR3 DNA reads TGTGCCAGCACCTTTGGATCTTGGGCTTTCTTT. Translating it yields CASTFGSWAFF.

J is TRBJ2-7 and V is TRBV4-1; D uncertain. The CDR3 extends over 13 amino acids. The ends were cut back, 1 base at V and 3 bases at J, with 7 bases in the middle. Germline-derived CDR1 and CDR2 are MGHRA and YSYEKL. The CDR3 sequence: CASSQAEDYEQYF. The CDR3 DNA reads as TGCGCCAGCAGCCAAGCTGAGGACTACGAGCAGTACTTC.

CDR3 loop: CASSQDHEEDGYTF. The CDR3 DNA reads as TGCGCCAGCAGCCAAGATCACGAAGAAGATGGCTACACCTTC. This chain connects TRBV4-3 to TRBJ1-2; D is undetermined. The V gene lost 0 bases and the J gene lost 6 bases, with 11 bases spanning the gap. CDR1 and CDR2 from the germline V gene are LGHNA and YSLEER. The CDR3 loop spans 14 amino acids.

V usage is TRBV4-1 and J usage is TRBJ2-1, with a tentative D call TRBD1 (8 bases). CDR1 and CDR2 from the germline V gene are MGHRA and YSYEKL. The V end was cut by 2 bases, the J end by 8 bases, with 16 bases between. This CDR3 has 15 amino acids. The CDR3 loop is CASSQTGGEFDEQFF. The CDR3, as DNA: TGCGCCAGCAGCCAAACAGGGGGGGAGTTCGATGAGCAGTTCTTC.

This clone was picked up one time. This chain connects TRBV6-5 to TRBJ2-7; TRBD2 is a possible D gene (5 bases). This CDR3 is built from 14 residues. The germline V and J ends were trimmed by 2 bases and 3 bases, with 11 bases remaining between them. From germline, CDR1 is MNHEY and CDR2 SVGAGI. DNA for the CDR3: TGTGCCAGCAGTTACAAAGGACTTCTCTACGAGCAGTACTTC. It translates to CASSYKGLLYEQYF.

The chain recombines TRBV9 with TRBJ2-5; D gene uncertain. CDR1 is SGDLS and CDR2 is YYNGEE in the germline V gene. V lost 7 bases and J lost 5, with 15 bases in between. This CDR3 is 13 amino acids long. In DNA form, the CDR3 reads TGTGCCAGCTCCCGAGGATTTCGGGAGACCCAGTACTTC. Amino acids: CASSRGFRETQYF.

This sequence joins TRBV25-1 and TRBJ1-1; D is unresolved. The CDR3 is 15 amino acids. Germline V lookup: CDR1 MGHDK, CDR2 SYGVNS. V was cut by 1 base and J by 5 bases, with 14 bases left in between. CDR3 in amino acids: CASSEFETVMTEAFF. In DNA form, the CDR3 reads TGTGCCAGCAGTGAATTTGAGACCGTGATGACTGAAGCTTTCTTT.

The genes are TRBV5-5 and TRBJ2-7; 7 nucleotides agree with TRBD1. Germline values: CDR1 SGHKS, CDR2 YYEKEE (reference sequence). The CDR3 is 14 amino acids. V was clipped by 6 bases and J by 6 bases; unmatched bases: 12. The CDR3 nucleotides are TGTGCCAGCACCCAGGAGGCAGGACAGGTCGAGCAGTACTTC. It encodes CASTQEAGQVEQYF.

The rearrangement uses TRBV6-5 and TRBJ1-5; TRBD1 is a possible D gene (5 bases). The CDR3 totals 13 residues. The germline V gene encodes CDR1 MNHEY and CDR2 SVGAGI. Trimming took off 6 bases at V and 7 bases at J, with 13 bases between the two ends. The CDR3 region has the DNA TGTGCCAGCAGCCTCGGGGGAGGCCAGCCCCAGCATTTT. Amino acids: CASSLGGGQPQHF.

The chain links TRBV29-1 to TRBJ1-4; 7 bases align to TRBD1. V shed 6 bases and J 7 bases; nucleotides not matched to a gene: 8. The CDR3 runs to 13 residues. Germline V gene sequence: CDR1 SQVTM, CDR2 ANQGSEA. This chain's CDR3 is CSVRQGGVEKLFF. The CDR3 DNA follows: TGCAGCGTCCGACAGGGAGGGGTTGAAAAACTGTTTTTT.

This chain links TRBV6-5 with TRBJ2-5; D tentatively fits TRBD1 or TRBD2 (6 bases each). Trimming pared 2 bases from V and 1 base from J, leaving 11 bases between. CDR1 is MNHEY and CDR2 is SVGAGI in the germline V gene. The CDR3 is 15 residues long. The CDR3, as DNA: TGTGCCAGCAGTTACATTGGGGGGCCCCAAGAGACCCAGTACTTC. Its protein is CASSYIGGPQETQYF.

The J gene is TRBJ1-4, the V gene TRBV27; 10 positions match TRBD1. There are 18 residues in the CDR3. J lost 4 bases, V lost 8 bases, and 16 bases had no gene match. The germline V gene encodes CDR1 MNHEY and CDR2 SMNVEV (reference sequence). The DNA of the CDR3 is TGTGCCAGCTCACCGACAGGGGGCTCACTTTTAATTAATGAAAAACTGTTTTTT. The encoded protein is CASSPTGGSLLINEKLFF.

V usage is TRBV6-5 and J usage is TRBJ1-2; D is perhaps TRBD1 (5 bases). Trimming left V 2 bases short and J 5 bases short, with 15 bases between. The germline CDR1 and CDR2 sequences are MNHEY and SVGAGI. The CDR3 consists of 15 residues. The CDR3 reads CASSYGTGEAYGYTF. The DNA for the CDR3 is TGTGCCAGCAGTTACGGGACGGGAGAAGCATATGGCTACACCTTC.

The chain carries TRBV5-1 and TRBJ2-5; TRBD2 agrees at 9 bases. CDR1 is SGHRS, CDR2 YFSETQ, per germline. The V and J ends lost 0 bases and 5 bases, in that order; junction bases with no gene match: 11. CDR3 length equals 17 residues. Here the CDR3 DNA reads TGCGCCAGCAGCTTGGACAGCGGCGGGGGGGATTGGGAGACCCAGTACTTC. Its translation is CASSLDSGGGDWETQYF.

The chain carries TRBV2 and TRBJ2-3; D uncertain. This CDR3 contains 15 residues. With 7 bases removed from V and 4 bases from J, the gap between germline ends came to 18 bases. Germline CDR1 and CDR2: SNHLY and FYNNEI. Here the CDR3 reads CASTGPDRGADTQYF. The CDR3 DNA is TGTGCCAGCACTGGGCCGGATCGTGGGGCAGATACGCAGTATTTT.

CDR3 protein: CASSEWAGMINYGYTF. In DNA, the CDR3 is TGTGCCAGCAGTGAATGGGCAGGGATGATCAACTATGGCTACACCTTC. This sequence joins TRBV6-1 and TRBJ1-2, with TRBD1 as a possible D gene (5 bases). The CDR3 totals 16 residues. Germline-derived CDR1 and CDR2 are MNHNS and SASEGT. V dropped 2 bases and J dropped 2 bases, with 15 bases sitting between them.

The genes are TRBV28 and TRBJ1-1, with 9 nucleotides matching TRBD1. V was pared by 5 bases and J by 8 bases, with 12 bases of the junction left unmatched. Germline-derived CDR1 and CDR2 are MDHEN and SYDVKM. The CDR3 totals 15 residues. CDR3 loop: CASSGYGTGTQEAFF. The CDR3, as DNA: TGTGCCAGCAGTGGGTACGGGACAGGGACCCAGGAAGCTTTCTTT.

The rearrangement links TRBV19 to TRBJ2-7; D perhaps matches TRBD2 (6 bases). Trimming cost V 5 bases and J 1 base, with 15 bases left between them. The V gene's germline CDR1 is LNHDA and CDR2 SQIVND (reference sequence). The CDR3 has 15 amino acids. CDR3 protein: CASSPRELLSYEQYF. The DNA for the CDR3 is TGTGCCAGTAGTCCCCGGGAGCTACTTTCCTACGAGCAGTACTTC.

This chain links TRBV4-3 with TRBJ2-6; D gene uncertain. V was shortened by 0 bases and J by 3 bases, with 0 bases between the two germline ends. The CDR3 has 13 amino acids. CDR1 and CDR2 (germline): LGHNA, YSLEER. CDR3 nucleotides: TGCGCCAGCAGCCAAGATGGGGCCAACGTCCTGACTTTC. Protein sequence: CASSQDGANVLTF.

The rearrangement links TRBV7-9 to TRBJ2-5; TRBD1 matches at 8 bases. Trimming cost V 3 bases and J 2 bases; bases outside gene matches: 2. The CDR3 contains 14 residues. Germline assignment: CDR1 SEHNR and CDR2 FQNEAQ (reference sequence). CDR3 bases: TGTGCCAGCAGCTTCACAGGGGGACAAGAGACCCAGTACTTC. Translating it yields CASSFTGGQETQYF.

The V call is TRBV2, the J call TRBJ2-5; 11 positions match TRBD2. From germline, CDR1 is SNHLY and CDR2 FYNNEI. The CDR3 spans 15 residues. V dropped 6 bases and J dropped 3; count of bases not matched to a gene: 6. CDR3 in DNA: TGTGCCAGCAGAGATAGCGGGGGGGCGAAAGAGACCCAGTACTTC. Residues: CASRDSGGAKETQYF. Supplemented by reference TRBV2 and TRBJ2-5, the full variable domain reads EPEVTQTPSHQVTQMGQEVILRCVPISNHLYFYWYRQILGQKVEFLVSFYNNEISEKSEIFDDQFSVERPDGSNFTLKIRSTKLEDSAMYFCASRDSGGAKETQYFGPGTRLLVL.

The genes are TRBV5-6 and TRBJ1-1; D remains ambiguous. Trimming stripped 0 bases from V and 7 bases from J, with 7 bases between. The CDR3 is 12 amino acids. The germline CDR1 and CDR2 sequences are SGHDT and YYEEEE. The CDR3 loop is CASSLADGEAFF. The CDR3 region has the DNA TGTGCCAGCAGCTTGGCTGACGGTGAAGCTTTCTTT.